The 21 T cell receptor beta chains listed next were all sequenced from one sample in a study of control samples from healthy donors and cancer patients. The table came from immunoSEQ multiplex PCR; TCRdb's copy has only in-frame clones and leaves some out. The table shows about 170,000 clones, with 85% to 95% occurring only once. The sequenced sample consisted of blood. These receptors all come from a woman aged 18-29 years in good health.

The V gene is TRBV5-1, the J gene TRBJ2-7; 8 bases align to TRBD1. The length of the CDR3 is 15 residues. V trimming: 1 base; J trimming: 2 bases; junction bases outside the gene matches: 5. Germline V gene sequence: CDR1 SGHRS, CDR2 YFSETQ. The CDR3 DNA reads as TGCGCCAGCAGCTTGAGGGACAGGACTCCCTACGAGCAGTACTTC. It yields the protein CASSLRDRTPYEQYF.

The chain combines TRBV5-8 with TRBJ1-2, with D possibly being TRBD1 (5 bases). This CDR3 spans 13 amino acids. Germline CDR1 is SGHTS and CDR2 is YDEGEE. The V end lost 4 bases, the J end lost 4 bases, and 11 bases lay between the germline ends. Here the CDR3 reads CASSRGEGYGYTF. As DNA, the CDR3 is TGTGCCAGCAGCCGGGGGGAGGGCTATGGCTACACCTTC.

The CDR3 is CASSGGLGAYEQYF. DNA for the CDR3: TGTGCCAGCAGTGGGGGACTGGGAGCCTACGAGCAGTACTTC. The chain uses TRBV13 and TRBJ2-7; TRBD2 might be the D (6 bases). The length of the CDR3 is 14 residues. Germline loops: CDR1 PRHDT, CDR2 FYEKMQ (reference sequence). V dropped 6 bases and J dropped 2 bases, with 14 bases sitting between them.

The chain links TRBV7-2 to TRBJ2-7; 11 positions agree with TRBD1. Germline V gene sequence: CDR1 SGHTA, CDR2 FQGNSA. V lost 4 bases and J lost 2; bases outside the gene matches: 4. This CDR3 is 15 amino acids long. In DNA form, the CDR3 reads TGTGCCAGCAGCTCAGGGACAGGGGGGACCTACGAGCAGTACTTC. Translating it yields CASSSGTGGTYEQYF. The variable domain in full, completed from reference TRBV7-2 and TRBJ2-7, reads GAGVSQSPSNKVTEKGKDVELRCDPISGHTALYWYRQSLGQGLEFLIYFQGNSAPDKSGLPSDRFSAERTGGSVSTLTIQRTQQEDSAVYLCASSSGTGGTYEQYFGPGTRLTVT.

The V call is TRBV7-2, the J call TRBJ2-4, with 9 bases that match TRBD1. Germline values: CDR1 SGHTA, CDR2 FQGNSA. Trimming took 3 bases from V and 5 from J; bases not matched to a gene: 2. This CDR3 spans 14 amino acids. CDR3 loop: CASSLGQGQNIQYF. CDR3 coding DNA: TGTGCCAGCAGCTTGGGACAGGGCCAAAACATTCAGTACTTC.

The gene calls are TRBV27 and TRBJ1-2, with D perhaps TRBD1 (5 bases). The CDR3 sequence is 17 residues long. Per germline, CDR1 MNHEY and CDR2 SMNVEV (reference sequence). V was cut by 5 bases and J by 3 bases, with 22 bases left in between. The CDR3 DNA reads TGTGCCAGCAGTCGGCTTCTGAGGGGCGGTCTGTACTATGGCTACACCTTC. Translated: CASSRLLRGGLYYGYTF.

Only one count was recorded for this clone. The V and J genes are TRBV3-1 (or the pseudogene TRBV3-2) and TRBJ2-5, with D unclear. The J call may be wrong; the DNA end is better matched by TRBJ2-7. Germline V gene sequence: CDR1 LGHDT, CDR2 YNNKEL (reference sequence). The CDR3 consists of 14 residues. CDR3 coding DNA: TGTGCCAGCAGCCAAGAGCTCAGCCCCTACGAGCAGTACTTC. Translation gives CASSQELSPYEQYF.

The chain links TRBV19 to TRBJ2-2; tentatively, D is TRBD2 (5 bases). This CDR3 spans 15 amino acids. The V end lost 7 bases, the J end lost 5 bases, and 17 bases lay between the germline ends. Germline V gene data show CDR1 as LNHDA and CDR2 as SQIVND (reference sequence). CDR3 loop: CASTEPGRWTGELFF. The CDR3 region has the DNA TGTGCCAGTACGGAGCCGGGAAGGTGGACCGGGGAGCTGTTTTTT.

The chain is built from TRBV6-5 and TRBJ1-1; D may be TRBD1 (5 bases). The CDR3 runs to 15 residues. Germline V lookup: CDR1 MNHEY, CDR2 SVGAGI. V was cut by 3 bases and J by 5 bases, with 16 bases left in between. The CDR3 region is CASSYILGESTEAFF. DNA for the CDR3: TGTGCCAGCAGTTATATCCTGGGGGAAAGTACTGAAGCTTTCTTT.

The rearrangement joins TRBV4-2 to TRBJ2-5; 10 positions agree with TRBD2. The CDR3 contains 16 residues. Trimming cost V 0 bases and J 5 bases; bases outside gene matches: 6. Germline CDR1 reads LGHNA; CDR2 reads YNFKEQ. Here the CDR3 DNA reads TGTGCCAGCAGCCAAGATGGGCTAGCGGGAGAGGAGACCCAGTACTTC. Residues: CASSQDGLAGEETQYF.

This chain links TRBV27 with TRBJ1-4, with TRBD1 matching over 7 bases. V lost 6 bases, J lost 7 bases, and 5 bases stayed unmatched. In germline, CDR1 is MNHEY, CDR2 SMNVEV (reference sequence). This CDR3 contains 13 residues. CDR3 protein: CASRSDRAEKLFF. The CDR3 nucleotides are TGTGCCAGCAGATCCGACAGGGCTGAAAAACTGTTTTTT. The whole variable domain, remainder taken from reference TRBV27 and TRBJ1-4, is EAQVTQNPRYLITVTGKKLTVTCSQNMNHEYMSWYRQDPGLGLRQIYYSMNVEVTDKGDVPEGYKVSRKEKRNFPLILESPSPNQTSLYFCASRSDRAEKLFFGSGTQLSVL.

V is TRBV3-1 (or the pseudogene TRBV3-2) and J is TRBJ1-6; D gene ambiguous. The CDR3 totals 14 residues. Trimming left V 6 bases short and J 10 bases short, with 16 bases between. Germline assignment: CDR1 LGHDT and CDR2 YNNKEL (reference sequence). CDR3 nucleotides: TGTGCCAGCAGTCCCGACCTGGTGGGGTCACCCCTCCACTTT. Its translation is CASSPDLVGSPLHF.

The CDR3 loop reads CASSFLGQGYEQYF. The CDR3 nucleotides read TGTGCCAGCAGCTTTTTAGGACAGGGCTACGAGCAGTACTTC. The chain carries TRBV7-2 and TRBJ2-7, with 8 bases matching TRBD1. The CDR3 totals 14 residues. The V gene's germline CDR1 is SGHTA and CDR2 FQGNSA. The J segment lost 3 bases and the V segment lost 3 bases, leaving 4 bases of the junction unmatched.

The CDR3 is CASSYERHEQFF. In DNA, the CDR3 is TGTGCCAGCAGTTACGAGCGGCATGAGCAGTTCTTC. The chain employs TRBV6-6 and TRBJ2-1, with D perhaps matching TRBD2 (5 bases). The CDR3 sequence is 12 residues long. CDR1 and CDR2 from the germline V gene are MNHNY and SVGAGI (reference sequence). V was shortened by 2 bases and J by 8 bases, with 7 bases between the two germline ends.

In DNA form, the CDR3 reads TGTGCCAGCAGCTTGTCACAGGAGGTTACCGGGGAGCTGTTTTTT. This gives the protein CASSLSQEVTGELFF. The V call is TRBV5-6, the J call TRBJ2-2; D possibly matches TRBD1 or TRBD2 (5 bases each). CDR3 length: 15 amino acids. Germline lookup yields CDR1 SGHDT and CDR2 YYEEEE. V was cut by 1 base and J by 5 bases, with 12 bases left in between. Together with reference TRBV5-6 and TRBJ2-2, the CDR3 gives the full variable domain: DAGVTQSPTHLIKTRGQQVTLRCSPKSGHDTVSWYQQALGQGPQFIFQYYEEEERQRGNFPDRFSGHQFPNYSSELNVNALLLGDSALYLCASSLSQEVTGELFFGEGSRLTVL.

The CDR3 bases are TGTGCCAGCAGTTACACCGGGACTCACAATGAGCAGTTCTTC. This translates into CASSYTGTHNEQFF. This sequence joins TRBV6-6 and TRBJ2-1; the D gene is possibly TRBD2 (6 bases). The V and J ends lost 2 bases and 5 bases respectively, with 10 bases between them. Germline V CDR1 and CDR2: MNHNY, SVGAGI (reference sequence). CDR3 size: 14 residues.

This clone has only one observation. The rearrangement joins TRBV5-1 to TRBJ1-6, with D possibly TRBD1 on 6 matching bases. Trimming stripped 0 bases from V and 7 bases from J, with 23 bases between. CDR1 is SGHRS and CDR2 is YFSETQ in the germline V gene. The CDR3 has 19 residues. CDR3 DNA: TGCGCCAGCAGCTTGGATTATAGATCTGGGGGGGCTAGGAATTCACCCCTCCACTTT. The encoded protein is CASSLDYRSGGARNSPLHF.

This clone showed up just once. The chain has TRBV3-1 (or the pseudogene TRBV3-2) and TRBJ1-2; D remains ambiguous. Germline CDR1 and CDR2: LGHDT and YNNKEL (reference sequence). CDR3 length: 11 residues. V lost 7 bases and J 7 bases, leaving 10 bases between the germline ends. The CDR3 sequence is CASTGATGYTF. The CDR3, as DNA: TGTGCCAGCACAGGTGCAACTGGCTACACCTTC.

The chain links TRBV6-1 to TRBJ1-5; possible D gene TRBD1, 5 bases. V lost 2 bases to trimming and J lost 9 bases, with 8 bases between them. This CDR3 has 12 amino acids. Germline V CDR1 and CDR2: MNHNS, SASEGT. The CDR3 sequence is CASSEPGWPQHF. In DNA form, the CDR3 reads TGTGCCAGCAGTGAACCAGGGTGGCCCCAGCATTTT.

V and J are TRBV11-1 and TRBJ2-2, with D possibly TRBD2 on 7 matching bases. The germline gives CDR1 SGHAT, CDR2 FQDESV (reference sequence). CDR3 length: 16 amino acids. The germline V and J ends were trimmed by 2 bases and 2 bases, with 12 bases remaining between them. CDR3 residues: CASSLRGGANTGELFF. DNA of the CDR3: TGTGCCAGCAGCTTAAGGGGGGGCGCAAACACCGGGGAGCTGTTTTTT.

The chain links TRBV5-1 to TRBJ2-1, with TRBD2 matching over 12 bases. Germline trimming cut 4 bases from V and 10 bases from J; bases unmatched to any gene: 12. Germline CDR1 SGHRS, CDR2 YFSETQ. The CDR3 contains 16 residues. The CDR3 DNA sequence: TGCGCCAGCAGCCGATACGCTAGCGGGAGGGCCGGGGAGCAGTTCTTC. Protein product: CASSRYASGRAGEQFF. Supplemented by reference TRBV5-1 and TRBJ2-1, the full variable domain reads KAGVTQTPRYLIKTRGQQVTLSCSPISGHRSVSWYQQTPGQGLQFLFEYFSETQRNKGNFPGRFSGRQFSNSRSEMNVSTLELGDSALYLCASSRYASGRAGEQFFGPGTRLTVL.